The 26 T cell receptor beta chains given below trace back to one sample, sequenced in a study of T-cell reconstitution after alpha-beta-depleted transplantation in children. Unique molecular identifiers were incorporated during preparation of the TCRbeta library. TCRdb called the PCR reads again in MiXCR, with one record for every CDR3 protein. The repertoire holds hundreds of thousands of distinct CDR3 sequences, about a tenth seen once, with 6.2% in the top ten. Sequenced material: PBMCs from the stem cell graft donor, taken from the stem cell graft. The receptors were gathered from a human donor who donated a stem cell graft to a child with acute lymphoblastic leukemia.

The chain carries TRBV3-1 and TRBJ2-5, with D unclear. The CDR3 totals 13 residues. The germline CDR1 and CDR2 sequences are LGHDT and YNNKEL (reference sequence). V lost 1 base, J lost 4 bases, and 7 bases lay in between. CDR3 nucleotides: TGTGCCAGCAGCCAAGCTAGGAGAGAGACCCAGTACTTC. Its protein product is CASSQARRETQYF.

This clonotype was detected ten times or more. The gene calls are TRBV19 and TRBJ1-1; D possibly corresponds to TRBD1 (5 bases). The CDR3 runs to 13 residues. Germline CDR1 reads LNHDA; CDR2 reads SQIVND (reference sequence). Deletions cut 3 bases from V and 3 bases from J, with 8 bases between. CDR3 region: CASSITGHTEAFF. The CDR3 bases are TGTGCCAGTAGTATCACGGGGCACACTGAAGCTTTCTTT. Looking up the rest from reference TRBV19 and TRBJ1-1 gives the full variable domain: DGGITQSPKYLFRKEGQNVTLSCEQNLNHDAMYWYRQDPGQGLRLIYYSQIVNDFQKGDIAEGYSVSREKKESFPLTVTSAQKNPTAFYLCASSITGHTEAFFGQGTRLTVV.

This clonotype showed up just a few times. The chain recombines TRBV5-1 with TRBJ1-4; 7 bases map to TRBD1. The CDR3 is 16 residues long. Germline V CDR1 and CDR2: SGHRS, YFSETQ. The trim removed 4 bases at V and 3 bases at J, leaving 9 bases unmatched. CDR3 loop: CASSKGQPRANEKLFF. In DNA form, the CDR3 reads TGCGCCAGCAGCAAGGGACAGCCTCGGGCTAATGAAAAACTGTTTTTT.

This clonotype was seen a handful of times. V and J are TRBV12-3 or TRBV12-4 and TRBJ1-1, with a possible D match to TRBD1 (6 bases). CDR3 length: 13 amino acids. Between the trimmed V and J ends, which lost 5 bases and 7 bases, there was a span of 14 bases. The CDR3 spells CASSTNQGIEAFF. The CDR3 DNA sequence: TGTGCCAGCAGTACCAACCAGGGGATTGAAGCTTTCTTT.

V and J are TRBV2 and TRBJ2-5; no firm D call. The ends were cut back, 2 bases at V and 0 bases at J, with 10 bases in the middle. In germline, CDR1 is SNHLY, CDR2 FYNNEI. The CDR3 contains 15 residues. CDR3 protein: CASSEYQQYQETQYF. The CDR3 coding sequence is TGTGCCAGCAGTGAATATCAGCAGTACCAAGAGACCCAGTACTTC.

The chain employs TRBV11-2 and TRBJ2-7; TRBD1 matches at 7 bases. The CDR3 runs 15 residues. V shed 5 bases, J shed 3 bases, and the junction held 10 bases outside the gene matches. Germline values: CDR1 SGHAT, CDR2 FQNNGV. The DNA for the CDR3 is TGTGCCAGCAGCACCCAGACAGGGATTCTCTACGAGCAGTACTTC. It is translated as CASSTQTGILYEQYF.

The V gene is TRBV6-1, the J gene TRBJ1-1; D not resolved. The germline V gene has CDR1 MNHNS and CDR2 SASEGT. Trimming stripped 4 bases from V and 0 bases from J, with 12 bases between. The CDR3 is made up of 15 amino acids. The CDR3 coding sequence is TGTGCCAGCAGTGTCGGTCCGGTAATGAACACTGAAGCTTTCTTT. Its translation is CASSVGPVMNTEAFF.

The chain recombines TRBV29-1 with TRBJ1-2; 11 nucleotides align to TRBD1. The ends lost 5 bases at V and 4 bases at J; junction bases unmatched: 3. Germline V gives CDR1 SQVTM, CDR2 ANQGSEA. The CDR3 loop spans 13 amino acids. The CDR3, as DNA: TGCAGCGTTACCGGACAGGGGGCCTATGGCTACACCTTC. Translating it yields CSVTGQGAYGYTF.

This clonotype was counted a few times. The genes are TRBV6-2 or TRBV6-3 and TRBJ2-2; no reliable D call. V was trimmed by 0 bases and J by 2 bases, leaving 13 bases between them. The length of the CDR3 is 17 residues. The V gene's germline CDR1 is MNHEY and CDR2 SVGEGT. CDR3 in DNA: TGTGCCAGCAGTTACTCGGTTTCGGCAGCTAACACCGGGGAGCTGTTTTTT. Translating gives CASSYSVSAANTGELFF.

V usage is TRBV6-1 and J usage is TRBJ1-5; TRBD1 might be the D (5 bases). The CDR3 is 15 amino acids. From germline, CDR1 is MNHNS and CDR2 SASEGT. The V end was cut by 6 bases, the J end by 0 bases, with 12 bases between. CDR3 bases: TGTGCCAGCAGCAAAGGCGGACATAGCAATCAGCCCCAGCATTTT. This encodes CASSKGGHSNQPQHF.

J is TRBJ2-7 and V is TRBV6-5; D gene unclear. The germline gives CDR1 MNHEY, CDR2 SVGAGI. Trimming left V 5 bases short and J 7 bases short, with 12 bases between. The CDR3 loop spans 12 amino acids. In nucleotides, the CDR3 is TGTGCCAGCAGTCACCTTACGGGTGAGCAGTACTTC. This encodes CASSHLTGEQYF.

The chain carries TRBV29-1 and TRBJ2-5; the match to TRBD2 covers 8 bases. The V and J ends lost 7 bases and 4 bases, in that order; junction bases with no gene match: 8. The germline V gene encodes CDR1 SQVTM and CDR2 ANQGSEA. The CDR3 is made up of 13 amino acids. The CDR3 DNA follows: TGCAGCGCCCGGCTCACTAGCGGAGAGACCCAGTACTTC. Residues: CSARLTSGETQYF.

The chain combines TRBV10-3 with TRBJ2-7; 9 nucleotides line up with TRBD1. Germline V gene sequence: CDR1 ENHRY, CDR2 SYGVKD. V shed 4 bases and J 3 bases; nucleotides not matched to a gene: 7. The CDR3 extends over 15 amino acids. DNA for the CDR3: TGTGCCATCAGTGGGGGACAGGGAGTAAACTACGAGCAGTACTTC. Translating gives CAISGGQGVNYEQYF.

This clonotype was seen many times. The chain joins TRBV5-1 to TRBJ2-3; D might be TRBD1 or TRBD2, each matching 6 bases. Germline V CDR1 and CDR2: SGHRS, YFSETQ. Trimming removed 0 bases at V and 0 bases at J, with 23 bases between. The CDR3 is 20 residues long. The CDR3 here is CASSLDQGQKRRASTDTQYF. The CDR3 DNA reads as TGCGCCAGCAGCTTGGACCAAGGACAGAAACGGAGGGCTAGCACAGATACGCAGTATTTT.

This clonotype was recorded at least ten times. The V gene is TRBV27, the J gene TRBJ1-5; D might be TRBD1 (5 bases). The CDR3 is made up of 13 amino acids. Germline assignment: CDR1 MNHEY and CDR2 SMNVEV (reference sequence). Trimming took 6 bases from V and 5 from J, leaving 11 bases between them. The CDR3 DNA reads TGTGCCAGCAGCCTCGCAGGGTATCAGCCCCAGCATTTT. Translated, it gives CASSLAGYQPQHF.

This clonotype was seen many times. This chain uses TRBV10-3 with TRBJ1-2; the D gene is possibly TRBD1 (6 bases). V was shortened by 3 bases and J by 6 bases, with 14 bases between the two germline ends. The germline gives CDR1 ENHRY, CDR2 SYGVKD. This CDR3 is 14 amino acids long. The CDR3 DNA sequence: TGTGCCATCAGTGACGTCCCGGGGGGGCATGGCTACACCTTC. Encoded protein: CAISDVPGGHGYTF.

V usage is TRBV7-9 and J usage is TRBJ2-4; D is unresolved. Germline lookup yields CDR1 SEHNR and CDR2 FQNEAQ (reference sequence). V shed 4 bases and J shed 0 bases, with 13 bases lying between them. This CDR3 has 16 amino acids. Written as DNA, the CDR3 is TGTGCCAGCAGCTCCGCCCTACCCATAGCCAAAAACATTCAGTACTTC. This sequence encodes CASSSALPIAKNIQYF.

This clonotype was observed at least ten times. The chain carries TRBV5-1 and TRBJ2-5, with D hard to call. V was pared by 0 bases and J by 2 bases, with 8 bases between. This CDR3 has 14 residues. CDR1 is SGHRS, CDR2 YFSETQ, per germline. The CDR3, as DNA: TGCGCCAGCAGCTTGGGACATACTCAAGAGACCCAGTACTTC. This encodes CASSLGHTQETQYF. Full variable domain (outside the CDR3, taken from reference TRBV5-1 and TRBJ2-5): KAGVTQTPRYLIKTRGQQVTLSCSPISGHRSVSWYQQTPGQGLQFLFEYFSETQRNKGNFPGRFSGRQFSNSRSEMNVSTLELGDSALYLCASSLGHTQETQYFGPGTRLLVL.

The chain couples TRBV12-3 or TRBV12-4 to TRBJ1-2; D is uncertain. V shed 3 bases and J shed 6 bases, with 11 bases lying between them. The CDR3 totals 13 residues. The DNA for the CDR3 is TGTGCCAGCAGTTTGAGGATAGGGAATGGCTACACCTTC. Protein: CASSLRIGNGYTF.

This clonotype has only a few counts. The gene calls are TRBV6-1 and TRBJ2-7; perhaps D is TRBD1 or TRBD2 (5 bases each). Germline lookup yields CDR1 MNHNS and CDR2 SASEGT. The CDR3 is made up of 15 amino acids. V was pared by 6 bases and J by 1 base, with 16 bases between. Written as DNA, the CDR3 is TGTGCCAGCAGGGAACGTGGGGGACGATCCTACGAGCAGTACTTC. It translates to CASRERGGRSYEQYF.

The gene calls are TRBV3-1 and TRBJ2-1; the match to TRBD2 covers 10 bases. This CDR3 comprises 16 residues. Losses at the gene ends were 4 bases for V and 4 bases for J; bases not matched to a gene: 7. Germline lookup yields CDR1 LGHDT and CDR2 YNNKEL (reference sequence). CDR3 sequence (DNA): TGTGCCAGCAGCCCGAGCGGGGGGGATGGATACAATGAGCAGTTCTTC. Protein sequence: CASSPSGGDGYNEQFF.

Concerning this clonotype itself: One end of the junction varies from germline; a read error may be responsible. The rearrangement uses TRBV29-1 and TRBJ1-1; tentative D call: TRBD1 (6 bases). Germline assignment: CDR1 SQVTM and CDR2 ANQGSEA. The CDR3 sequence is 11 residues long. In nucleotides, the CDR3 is TGCAGCGTCGCGACTGGGGGGGCTGAAGCTTTC. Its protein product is CSVATGGAEAF.

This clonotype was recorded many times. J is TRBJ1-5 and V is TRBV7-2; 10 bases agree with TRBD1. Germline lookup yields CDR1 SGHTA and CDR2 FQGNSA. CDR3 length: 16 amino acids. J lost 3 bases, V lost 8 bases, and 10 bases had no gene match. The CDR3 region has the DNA TGTGCCAGCGGGGACTGGACAGGGGGAAACAATCAGCCCCAGCATTTT. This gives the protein CASGDWTGGNNQPQHF.

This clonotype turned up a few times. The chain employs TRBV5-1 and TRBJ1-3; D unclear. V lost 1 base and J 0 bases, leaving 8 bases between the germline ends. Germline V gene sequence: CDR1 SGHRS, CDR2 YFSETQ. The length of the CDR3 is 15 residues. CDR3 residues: CASSLTHSSGNTIYF. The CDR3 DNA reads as TGCGCCAGCAGCTTGACCCATAGCTCTGGAAACACCATATATTTT.

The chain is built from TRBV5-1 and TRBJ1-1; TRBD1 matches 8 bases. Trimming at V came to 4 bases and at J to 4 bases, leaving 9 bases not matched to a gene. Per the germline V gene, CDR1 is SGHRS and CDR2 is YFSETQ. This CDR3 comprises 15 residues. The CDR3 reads CASSAETGAGTEAFF. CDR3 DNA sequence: TGCGCCAGCAGCGCCGAGACAGGGGCTGGCACTGAAGCTTTCTTT.

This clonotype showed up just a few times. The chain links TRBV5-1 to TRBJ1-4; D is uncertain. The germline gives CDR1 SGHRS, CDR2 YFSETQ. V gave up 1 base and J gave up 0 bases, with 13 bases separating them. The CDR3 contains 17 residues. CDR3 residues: CASSLLGKRSTNEKLFF. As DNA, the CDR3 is TGCGCCAGCAGCTTGCTTGGCAAACGGTCAACTAATGAAAAACTGTTTTTT.